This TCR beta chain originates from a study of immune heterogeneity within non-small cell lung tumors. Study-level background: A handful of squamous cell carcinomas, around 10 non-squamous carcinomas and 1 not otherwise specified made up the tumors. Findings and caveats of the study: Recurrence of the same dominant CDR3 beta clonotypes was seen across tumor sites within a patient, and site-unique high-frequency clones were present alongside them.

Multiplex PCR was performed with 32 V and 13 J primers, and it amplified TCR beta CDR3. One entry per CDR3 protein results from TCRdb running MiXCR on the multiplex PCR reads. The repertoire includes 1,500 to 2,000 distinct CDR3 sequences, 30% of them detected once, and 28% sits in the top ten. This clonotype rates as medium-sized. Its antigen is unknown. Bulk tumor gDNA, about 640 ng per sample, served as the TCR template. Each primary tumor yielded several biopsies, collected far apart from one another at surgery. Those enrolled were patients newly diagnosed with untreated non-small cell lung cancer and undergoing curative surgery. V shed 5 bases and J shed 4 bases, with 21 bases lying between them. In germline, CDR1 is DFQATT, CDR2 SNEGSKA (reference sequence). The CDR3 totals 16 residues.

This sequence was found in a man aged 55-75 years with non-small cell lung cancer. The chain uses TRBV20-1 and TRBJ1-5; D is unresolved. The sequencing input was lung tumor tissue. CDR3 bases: TGCAGTGCTTCAGGAGGCTCCTCCCAAGGGAATCAGCCCCAGCATTTT. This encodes CSASGGSSQGNQPQHF.